These 23 T cell receptor beta chains came from one sample sequenced in a study of vaccination and CD4 T cells after COVID-19. Treatment given: approximately nine-day PBMC culture with coronavirus spike peptide pools or control peptides (ViraFEST assay). These TCRs' antigens remain unknown. Cultured CD4+ T cells had their DNA profiled by the Oncomine TCR Beta short-read assay. MiXCR, run by TCRdb on the PCR reads, gives a single entry per CDR3 protein. The sample has 13,000 to 15,000 distinct CDR3 sequences; 50% to 55% are singletons. What was sequenced was CD4+ T cells from blood, cultured in vitro. The receptors originated from a human donor who had recovered from COVID-19.

The rearrangement joins TRBV27 to TRBJ2-3, with D unresolved. Between the trimmed V and J ends, which lost 6 bases and 1 base, there was a span of 8 bases. Germline V CDR1 and CDR2: MNHEY, SMNVEV (reference sequence). The CDR3 totals 13 residues. This CDR3 reads CASRSSGTDTQYF. The CDR3 DNA is TGTGCCAGCAGATCCTCTGGCACAGATACGCAGTATTTT.

This clonotype was observed a few times. The V and J genes are TRBV6-2 or TRBV6-3 and TRBJ2-1, with D tentatively TRBD1 (6 bases). The ends were cut back, 7 bases at V and 8 bases at J, with 21 bases in the middle. This CDR3 contains 15 residues. Germline V CDR1 and CDR2: MNHEY, SVGEGT. Written as DNA, the CDR3 is TGTGCCAGCACCTTGACAGGCCTGAGTGGGGATGAGCAGTTCTTC. This translates into CASTLTGLSGDEQFF.

This chain connects TRBV24-1 to TRBJ2-1; D gene ambiguous. This CDR3 comprises 13 residues. Germline CDR1 KGHDR, CDR2 SFDVKD. The V gene lost 3 bases and the J gene lost 4 bases, with 6 bases spanning the gap. The CDR3 is CATSDPGYNEQFF. As DNA, the CDR3 is TGTGCCACCAGTGATCCCGGATACAATGAGCAGTTCTTC.

This clonotype appeared a few times. The genes are TRBV27 and TRBJ2-3; 8 bases line up with TRBD2. There are 17 residues in the CDR3. After removal of 4 bases from V and 4 bases from J, the junction contained 13 bases not matched to a gene. The germline CDR1 and CDR2 sequences are MNHEY and SMNVEV (reference sequence). CDR3 bases: TGTGCCAGCAGTTCGCGGGGGGTAGCGGGACTCCCAGATACGCAGTATTTT. Protein product: CASSSRGVAGLPDTQYF.

V gene TRBV28 combines with J gene TRBJ2-3; 7 positions agree with TRBD1. The junction had 15 bases not matched to a gene; V was cut back by 4 bases and J by 2 bases. This CDR3 comprises 18 residues. Looked up from germline, CDR1 is MDHEN and CDR2 is SYDVKM. CDR3 residues: CASSYPDGTELFTDTQYF. The CDR3 nucleotides are TGTGCCAGCAGTTACCCGGACGGGACAGAGCTATTCACAGATACGCAGTATTTT.

CDR3 sequence reads: CASNSRSETQYF. The CDR3 DNA is TGTGCCAGCAACTCCCGTTCGGAGACCCAGTACTTC. This chain connects TRBV7-2 to TRBJ2-5, with D unclear. The CDR3 runs 12 residues. The germline CDR1 and CDR2 sequences are SGHTA and FQGNSA. Trimming pared 7 bases from V and 5 bases from J, leaving 11 bases between. The complete variable domain, with remaining parts taken from reference TRBV7-2 and TRBJ2-5, reads GAGVSQSPSNKVTEKGKDVELRCDPISGHTALYWYRQSLGQGLEFLIYFQGNSAPDKSGLPSDRFSAERTGGSVSTLTIQRTQQEDSAVYLCASNSRSETQYFGPGTRLLVL.

The chain employs TRBV6-4 and TRBJ1-2; 7 bases are a match to TRBD1. Trimming cost V 2 bases and J 8 bases; bases outside gene matches: 8. CDR1 MRHNA and CDR2 SNTAGT come from the germline V gene. The CDR3 sequence is 14 residues long. CDR3 region: CASSDGTARRGYTF. The CDR3 DNA reads as TGTGCCAGCAGTGACGGGACAGCCCGGAGAGGCTACACCTTC.

The chain has TRBV10-2 and TRBJ2-5; D not resolved. V was shortened by 2 bases and J by 2 bases, with 6 bases between the two germline ends. The CDR3 contains 13 residues. Germline V gives CDR1 WSHSY, CDR2 SAAADI. The CDR3 sequence: CASSEPGQETQYF. CDR3 in DNA: TGCGCCAGCAGTGAGCCTGGACAAGAGACCCAGTACTTC.

The CDR3 here is CASSLSPGQGNEQYF. CDR3 in DNA: TGTGCCAGCAGCTTATCTCCGGGACAGGGTAACGAGCAGTACTTC. The J gene is TRBJ2-7, the V gene TRBV11-2; 9 positions agree with TRBD1. Germline V gene sequence: CDR1 SGHAT, CDR2 FQNNGV. Trimming removed 2 bases from V and 5 bases from J; junction bases left unmatched: 7. The CDR3 extends over 15 amino acids.

The J gene is TRBJ2-5, the V gene TRBV18; TRBD2 is a possible D gene (5 bases). Trimming stripped 5 bases from V and 5 bases from J, with 12 bases between. The CDR3 sequence is 13 residues long. Germline values: CDR1 KGHSH, CDR2 LQKENI. The CDR3 nucleotides read TGTGCCAGCTCATATGAGACGGGGGAGACCCAGTACTTC. Encoded protein: CASSYETGETQYF. Drawing the rest from reference TRBV18 and TRBJ2-5, the complete variable domain is NAGVMQNPRHLVRRRGQEARLRCSPMKGHSHVYWYRQLPEEGLKFMVYLQKENIIDESGMPKERFSAEFPKEGPSILRIQQVVRGDSAAYFCASSYETGETQYFGPGTRLLVL.

The CDR3 sequence is CASSRRGTGAMNTEAFF. CDR3 DNA: TGCGCCAGCAGCCGTAGAGGGACAGGGGCGATGAACACTGAAGCTTTCTTT. This rearrangement joins TRBV5-1 to TRBJ1-1; 10 bases align to TRBD1. The V gene end was trimmed by 4 bases and the J gene end by 0 bases; junction bases not matched to a gene: 9. In germline, CDR1 is SGHRS, CDR2 YFSETQ. The CDR3 sequence is 17 residues long.

This clonotype was observed a few times. The V gene is TRBV24-1, the J gene TRBJ1-5, with a weak D call TRBD1 (5 bases). The CDR3 loop spans 16 amino acids. The germline V and J ends were trimmed by 5 bases and 4 bases, with 17 bases remaining between them. Germline-derived CDR1 and CDR2 are KGHDR and SFDVKD. The CDR3, as DNA: TGTGCCACCAGTGGGGCCTCAGGGCTGGGGAATCAGCCCCAGCATTTT. This sequence encodes CATSGASGLGNQPQHF.

The chain recombines TRBV28 with TRBJ1-2; D is undetermined. The ends were cut back, 3 bases at V and 3 bases at J, with 5 bases in the middle. CDR3 length equals 12 residues. Germline assignment: CDR1 MDHEN and CDR2 SYDVKM. The CDR3 nucleotides are TGTGCCAGCAGTTTTAACGACTATGGCTACACCTTC. It specifies CASSFNDYGYTF.

The rearrangement joins TRBV5-4 to TRBJ2-5; tentative D call: TRBD2 (6 bases). The V gene's germline CDR1 is SGHNT and CDR2 YYREEE (reference sequence). The germline V and J ends were trimmed by 3 bases and 2 bases, with 17 bases remaining between them. This CDR3 comprises 16 residues. This CDR3 is CASSSKARREQETQYF. The CDR3 region has the DNA TGTGCCAGCAGCTCTAAGGCGAGGAGGGAACAAGAGACCCAGTACTTC.

The chain has TRBV7-8 and TRBJ2-7, with D unclear. Per the germline V gene, CDR1 is SGHVS and CDR2 is FQNEAQ. The CDR3 runs to 14 residues. V lost 1 base and J lost 3, with 10 bases in between. CDR3 bases: TGTGCCAGCAGCTTAGATGAGAGGAGCTACGAGCAGTACTTC. It is translated as CASSLDERSYEQYF.

The V call is TRBV7-3, the J call TRBJ2-2, with 8 bases aligning to TRBD1. The ends lost 5 bases at V and 2 bases at J; junction bases unmatched: 4. The CDR3 loop spans 15 amino acids. The V gene's germline CDR1 is SGHTA and CDR2 FQGTGA. CDR3 nucleotides: TGTGCCAGCAGCAAGGACAGGGCAAACACCGGGGAGCTGTTTTTT. It encodes CASSKDRANTGELFF.

This chain uses TRBV20-1 with TRBJ2-4, with D hard to call. V was clipped by 6 bases and J by 0 bases, with 15 bases between them. Per germline, CDR1 DFQATT and CDR2 SNEGSKA (reference sequence). CDR3 length: 15 amino acids. The CDR3 reads CSAAFGSLAKNIQYF. CDR3 coding DNA: TGCAGTGCCGCCTTCGGATCTCTAGCCAAAAACATTCAGTACTTC.

On this clonotype: Mismatch with germline at one junction end may stem from a read error. The genes are TRBV2 and TRBJ2-7, with unresolved D. This CDR3 has 12 residues. CDR1 and CDR2 from the germline V gene are SNHLY and FYNNEI. CDR3 protein: CASSDEGSHPIF. In DNA form, the CDR3 reads TGTGCCAGCAGTGACGAAGGATCCCACCCAATCTTC.

The rearrangement joins TRBV20-1 to TRBJ2-3; D ambiguous. The CDR3 spans 12 residues. V was clipped by 5 bases and J by 2 bases, with 8 bases between them. Germline V lookup: CDR1 DFQATT, CDR2 SNEGSKA (reference sequence). Here the CDR3 DNA reads TGCAGTGCTCCCGAGGCCACAGATACGCAGTATTTT. As protein: CSAPEATDTQYF.

The genes are TRBV20-1 and TRBJ2-1; 10 positions agree with TRBD2. Looked up from germline, CDR1 is DFQATT and CDR2 is SNEGSKA (reference sequence). V lost 3 bases to trimming and J lost 1 base; unmatched junction nucleotides: 12. The CDR3 loop spans 18 amino acids. CDR3 residues: CSASPTSGRGASYNEQFF. For the CDR3, the DNA is TGCAGTGCTAGTCCGACCAGCGGGAGGGGGGCATCCTACAATGAGCAGTTCTTC.

This sequence joins TRBV7-6 and TRBJ2-5, with D possibly called TRBD1 or TRBD2 (5 bases each). The CDR3 is 15 amino acids. Germline V lookup: CDR1 SGHVS, CDR2 FNYEAQ. Trimming cost V 4 bases and J 2 bases, with 14 bases left between them. The CDR3 region has the DNA TGTGCCAGCAGCTCCCTGTGGGGGAAACAAGAGACCCAGTACTTC. Amino acid sequence: CASSSLWGKQETQYF.

The gene calls are TRBV2 and TRBJ1-5, with 7 positions matching TRBD1. Trimming removed 6 bases from V and 3 bases from J; junction bases left unmatched: 11. Per the germline V gene, CDR1 is SNHLY and CDR2 is FYNNEI. This CDR3 region has 16 residues. The CDR3 loop is CASRKGGGQVNQPQHF. The CDR3 coding sequence is TGTGCCAGCAGGAAAGGAGGAGGACAGGTCAATCAGCCCCAGCATTTT.

This clonotype was counted a single time. The J gene is TRBJ2-2, the V gene TRBV7-9; weak D call: TRBD1 (5 bases). This CDR3 has 15 amino acids. CDR1 SEHNR and CDR2 FQNEAQ come from the germline V gene (reference sequence). Trimming took off 5 bases at V and 4 bases at J, with 14 bases between the two ends. CDR3 DNA: TGTGCCAGCAGCCCAGGCAGGGTACCCACCGGGGAGCTGTTTTTT. Its translation: CASSPGRVPTGELFF. The whole variable domain, filled in from reference TRBV7-9 and TRBJ2-2, reads DTGVSQNPRHKITKRGQNVTFRCDPISEHNRLYWYRQTLGQGPEFLTYFQNEAQLEKSRLLSDRFSAERPKGSFSTLEIQRTEQGDSAMYLCASSPGRVPTGELFFGEGSRLTVL.